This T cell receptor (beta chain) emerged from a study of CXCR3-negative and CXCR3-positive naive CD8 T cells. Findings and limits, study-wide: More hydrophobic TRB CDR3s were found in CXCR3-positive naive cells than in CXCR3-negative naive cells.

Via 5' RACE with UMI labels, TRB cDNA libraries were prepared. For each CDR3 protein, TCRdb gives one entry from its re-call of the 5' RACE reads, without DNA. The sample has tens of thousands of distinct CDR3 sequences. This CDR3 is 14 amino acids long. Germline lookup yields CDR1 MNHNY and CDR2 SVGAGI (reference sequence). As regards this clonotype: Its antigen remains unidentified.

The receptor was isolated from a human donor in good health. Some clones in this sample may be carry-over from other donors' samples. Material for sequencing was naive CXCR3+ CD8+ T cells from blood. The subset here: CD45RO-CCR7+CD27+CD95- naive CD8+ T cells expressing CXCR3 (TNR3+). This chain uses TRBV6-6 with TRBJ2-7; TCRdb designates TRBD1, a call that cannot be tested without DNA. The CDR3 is CASSPGSEVYEQYF.